The rows below give T cell receptor beta chains drawn from one sample of a study of blood T cell repertoires in COVID-19. Profiling relied on immunoSEQ multiplex PCR, and the TCRdb table lists in-frame clones only, not all of them. Here the sample spans 150,000 or so clones, 65% to 85% being singletons. The sequencing sample was made of PBMCs or T cells enriched from blood (not recorded which). Every receptor here comes from a woman in her 50s in a cohort exposed to, infected with or recovered from COVID-19 (not recorded which). Each CDR3 is given with its conserved first and last residue. D genes are given only for firm matches. Clone size is not always given. Where it is, it says once, few, many or a class for expanded clones.

14	TRBV5-6	few	TRBJ2-7	TRBD1	CASSPGQGGPSQYF	TGTGCCAGCAGCCCAGGACAGGGTGGCCCGTCCCAGTACTTC
15	TRBV2	-	TRBJ2-5	TRBD2	CASSPSGGDQETQYF	TGTGCCAGCAGTCCTAGCGGGGGGGACCAAGAGACCCAGTACTTC
16	TRBV2	-	TRBJ2-7	TRBD1	CASRSITGGRSYEQYF	TGTGCCAGCAGAAGTATCACAGGGGGCCGTTCCTACGAGCAGTACTTC
12	TRBV19	-	TRBJ1-1	-	CASSPRDNQAFF	TGTGCCAGTAGCCCTCGGGATAACCAAGCTTTCTTT
15	TRBV11-3	-	TRBJ2-3	TRBD2	CASSQTSGSTDTQYF	TGTGCCAGCAGCCAAACTAGCGGGAGCACAGATACGCAGTATTTT
14	TRBV20-1	-	TRBJ2-7	TRBD2	CSASRSSGSYEQYF	TGCAGTGCAAGTAGGTCTAGCGGGAGCTACGAGCAGTACTTC
15	TRBV2	-	TRBJ1-1	-	CASSEEPRYGTEAFF	TGTGCCAGCAGTGAGGAACCCAGGTACGGCACTGAAGCTTTCTTT
15	TRBV7-2	-	TRBJ1-2	-	CASSLLSSPNYGYTF	TGTGCCAGCAGCCTACTTAGTTCTCCTAACTATGGCTACACCTTC
14	TRBV7-8	-	TRBJ1-5	TRBD1	CASSQGDSNQPQHF	TGTGCCAGCAGCCAGGGGGATAGCAATCAGCCCCAGCATTTT
15	TRBV9	-	TRBJ2-1	-	CASSVPKQGYNEQFF	TGTGCCAGCAGCGTCCCTAAACAGGGTTACAATGAGCAGTTCTTC
15	TRBV9	-	TRBJ2-1	-	CASSVGGDPNNEQFF	TGTGCCAGCAGCGTAGGGGGGGACCCGAACAATGAGCAGTTCTTC
16	TRBV5-1	few	TRBJ2-1	-	CASSLYFQRQDNEQFF	TGCGCCAGCAGCTTATATTTCCAACGACAGGACAATGAGCAGTTCTTC
16	TRBV20-1	-	TRBJ2-3	TRBD2	CSASSGRAQGTDTQYF	TGCAGTGCTAGTAGCGGGAGGGCCCAGGGGACAGATACGCAGTATTTT
14	TRBV18	-	TRBJ2-1	TRBD2	CASTPSGGFDEQFF	TGTGCCAGCACCCCCAGCGGGGGGTTCGATGAGCAGTTCTTC
15	TRBV5-1	-	TRBJ2-7	TRBD2	CASSLVLAGEDEQYF	TGCGCCAGCAGCTTGGTACTAGCGGGAGAGGACGAGCAGTACTTC
12	TRBV2	-	TRBJ2-6	-	CASSGSGYVLTF	TGTGCCAGCAGTGGGTCAGGGTACGTCCTGACTTTC
16	TRBV15	-	TRBJ1-1	TRBD1	CATSRSDRGPVTEAFF	TGTGCCACCAGCAGATCTGACAGGGGACCTGTCACTGAAGCTTTCTTT
14	TRBV5-1	-	TRBJ1-2	-	CASSSTQGNYGYTF	TGCGCCAGCAGCTCGACACAGGGCAACTATGGCTACACCTTC
12	TRBV28	-	TRBJ1-1	TRBD1	CASSLRTGEAFF	TGTGCCAGCAGTTTGAGGACAGGGGAAGCTTTCTTT
12	TRBV6-5	-	TRBJ2-3	TRBD2	CASGTGGSTQYF	TGTGCCAGCGGGACGGGAGGGTCTACGCAGTATTTT
14	TRBV30	-	TRBJ1-3	-	CAWSVQAGGNTIYF	TGTGCCTGGAGTGTACAGGCAGGCGGAAACACCATATATTTT
14	TRBV19	-	TRBJ1-5	-	CASSTHSYNQPQHF	TGTGCCAGTAGTACACACAGTTACAATCAGCCCCAGCATTTT
17	TRBV24-1	few	TRBJ2-1	-	CATSDFIGDTMWDEQFF	TGTGCCACCAGTGATTTCATAGGGGACACAATGTGGGATGAGCAGTTCTTC
16	TRBV7-6	-	TRBJ2-3	TRBD1	CASSSGQGLFSDTQYF	TGTGCCAGCAGTTCCGGACAGGGTCTTTTTTCAGATACGCAGTATTTT
13	TRBV30	-	TRBJ2-7	TRBD2	CAWSASGGYEQYF	TGTGCCTGGAGTGCCAGCGGGGGTTACGAGCAGTACTTC
18	TRBV28	-	TRBJ2-4	TRBD2	CASSLVASGSSGKNIQYF	TGTGCCAGCAGTTTGGTGGCTAGCGGGAGCTCGGGCAAAAACATTCAGTACTTC
16	TRBV5-4	-	TRBJ2-1	TRBD1	CASSSDRANLYNEQFF	TGTGCCAGCAGCTCAGACAGGGCCAATTTATACAATGAGCAGTTCTTC
15	TRBV7-3	once	TRBJ2-1	TRBD2	CASSLKRGANNEQFF	TGTGCCAGCAGCTTAAAGCGGGGGGCAAACAATGAGCAGTTCTTC
18	TRBV24-1	-	TRBJ2-1	TRBD2	CATSDPRTGTSGRNEQFF	TGTGCCACCAGTGATCCCCGGACCGGGACTAGCGGGAGGAATGAGCAGTTCTTC
14	TRBV6-5	once	TRBJ1-1	-	CASSYSGGRTEAFF	TGTGCCAGCAGTTACTCAGGGGGTAGGACTGAAGCTTTCTTT
13	TRBV5-1	-	TRBJ1-1	-	CASSWKGGSEAFF	TGCGCCAGCAGCTGGAAAGGGGGTTCTGAAGCTTTCTTT
16	TRBV10-3	-	TRBJ2-4	TRBD1	CAISESTRTGRNIQYF	TGTGCCATCAGTGAGTCGACTCGGACAGGCAGAAACATTCAGTACTTC
14	TRBV10-3	-	TRBJ1-1	-	CAISEANMNTEAFF	TGTGCCATCAGTGAGGCCAACATGAACACTGAAGCTTTCTTT
15	TRBV2	once	TRBJ2-1	-	CASSEVLGHYNEQFF	TGTGCCAGCAGTGAAGTTTTGGGACACTACAATGAGCAGTTCTTC
12	TRBV10-3	few	TRBJ2-7	TRBD1	CASGQGSYEQYF	TGTGCCTCAGGACAGGGGTCCTACGAGCAGTACTTC
15	TRBV11-2	-	TRBJ1-2	TRBD1	CASSSTDGTGIGYTF	TGTGCCAGCAGCTCGACAGACGGGACAGGTATTGGCTACACCTTC
14	TRBV6-4	-	TRBJ1-2	-	CASSDQATTKGYTF	TGTGCCAGCAGTGACCAAGCAACCACTAAGGGCTACACCTTC
17	TRBV19	-	TRBJ2-1	TRBD2	CASTTGLAGAAYNEQFF	TGTGCCAGTACCACGGGACTAGCGGGAGCGGCCTACAATGAGCAGTTCTTC
17	TRBV28	-	TRBJ2-1	-	CASSLPLGAGSYNEQFF	TGTGCCAGCAGTTTACCTCTTGGGGCGGGGTCTTACAATGAGCAGTTCTTC
15	TRBV7-2	-	TRBJ2-1	TRBD1	CASSSLAQGIDEQFF	TGTGCCAGCAGCTCCTTAGCACAGGGGATCGATGAGCAGTTCTTC
13	TRBV29-1	-	TRBJ1-5	TRBD1	CSVGQGASQPQHF	TGCAGCGTTGGACAGGGGGCTAGTCAGCCCCAGCATTTT
12	TRBV29-1	few	TRBJ1-3	TRBD1	CSVDRGGNTIYF	TGCAGCGTCGACAGGGGTGGAAACACCATATATTTT
18	TRBV7-8	-	TRBJ2-1	TRBD2	CASSRPRTSGRAGNEQFF	TGTGCCAGCAGCAGACCCCGGACTAGCGGGAGGGCCGGCAATGAGCAGTTCTTC
15	TRBV5-6	few	TRBJ2-2	-	CASSLWQDYTGELFF	TGTGCCAGCAGCTTGTGGCAAGACTACACCGGGGAGCTGTTTTTT
13	TRBV11-2	-	TRBJ2-7	-	CASSLRRSYEQYF	TGTGCCAGCAGCTTACGTCGTTCGTACGAGCAGTACTTC
15	TRBV7-8	-	TRBJ2-7	TRBD2	CASSLEGGRTYEQYF	TGTGCCAGCAGCTTAGAGGGCGGGAGGACCTACGAGCAGTACTTC
15	TRBV5-6	once	TRBJ1-1	TRBD1	CASSGRTGANTEAFF	TGTGCCAGCAGCGGACGGACAGGGGCGAACACTGAAGCTTTCTTT
15	TRBV5-1	-	TRBJ1-1	-	CASSRRGDIGTEAFF	TGCGCCAGCAGCAGGAGAGGCGATATTGGGACTGAAGCTTTCTTT
13	TRBV5-1	-	TRBJ1-1	-	CASSPGIITEAFF	TGCGCCAGCAGCCCGGGGATTATCACTGAAGCTTTCTTT
16	TRBV5-1	-	TRBJ1-1	TRBD1	CASSLRAGGKNTEAFF	TGCGCCAGCAGTTTACGGGCAGGGGGCAAGAACACTGAAGCTTTCTTT
16	TRBV5-6	-	TRBJ2-1	TRBD1	CASSLPRSGGVYEQFF	TGTGCCAGCAGCTTGCCTCGGTCAGGGGGCGTATATGAGCAGTTCTTC
13	TRBV5-1	-	TRBJ2-5	TRBD2	CASSSSGGETQYF	TGCGCCAGCAGCTCTAGCGGGGGGGAGACCCAGTACTTC
15	TRBV19	-	TRBJ2-2	TRBD2	CASSERGGNTGELFF	TGTGCCAGTAGTGAACGCGGGGGGAACACCGGGGAGCTGTTTTTT
14	TRBV7-2	-	TRBJ1-3	-	CASSLAISGNTIYF	TGTGCCAGCAGCTTAGCCATCTCTGGAAACACCATATATTTT